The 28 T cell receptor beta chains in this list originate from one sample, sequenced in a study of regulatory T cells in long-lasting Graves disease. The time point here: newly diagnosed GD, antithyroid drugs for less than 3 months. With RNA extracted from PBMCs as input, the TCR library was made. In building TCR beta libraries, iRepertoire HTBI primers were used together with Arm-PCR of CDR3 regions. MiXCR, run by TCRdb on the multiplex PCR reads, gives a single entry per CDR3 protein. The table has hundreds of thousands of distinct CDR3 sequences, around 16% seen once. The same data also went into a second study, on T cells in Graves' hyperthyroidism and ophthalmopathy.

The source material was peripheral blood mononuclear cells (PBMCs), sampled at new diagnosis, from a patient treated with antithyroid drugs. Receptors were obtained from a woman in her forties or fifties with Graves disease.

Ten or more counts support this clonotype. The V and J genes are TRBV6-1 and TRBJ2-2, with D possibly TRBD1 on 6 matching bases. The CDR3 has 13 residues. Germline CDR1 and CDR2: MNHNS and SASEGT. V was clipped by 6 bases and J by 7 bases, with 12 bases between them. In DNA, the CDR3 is TGTGCCAGCAGACCACAGGGAGACGGGGAGCTGTTTTTT. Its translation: CASRPQGDGELFF.

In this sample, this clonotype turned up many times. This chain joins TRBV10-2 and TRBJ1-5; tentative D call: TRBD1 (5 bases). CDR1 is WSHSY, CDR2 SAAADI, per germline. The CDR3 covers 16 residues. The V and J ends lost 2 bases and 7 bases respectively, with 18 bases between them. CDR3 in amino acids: CASSEGAGNTEQPQHF. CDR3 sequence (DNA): TGCGCCAGCAGTGAGGGGGCAGGGAATACGGAACAGCCCCAGCATTTT.

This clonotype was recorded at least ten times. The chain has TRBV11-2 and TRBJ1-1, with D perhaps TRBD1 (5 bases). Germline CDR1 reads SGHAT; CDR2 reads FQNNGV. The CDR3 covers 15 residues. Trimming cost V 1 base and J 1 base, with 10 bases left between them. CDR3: CASSLVTGTNTEAFF. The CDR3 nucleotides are TGTGCCAGCAGCTTAGTTACAGGAACGAACACTGAAGCTTTCTTT.

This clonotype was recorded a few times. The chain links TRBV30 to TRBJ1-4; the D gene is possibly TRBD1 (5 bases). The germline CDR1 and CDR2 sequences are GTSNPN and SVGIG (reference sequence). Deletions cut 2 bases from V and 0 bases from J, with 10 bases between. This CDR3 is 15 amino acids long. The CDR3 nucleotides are TGTGCCTGGAGTACTACAGGTACAACTAATGAAAAACTGTTTTTT. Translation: CAWSTTGTTNEKLFF.

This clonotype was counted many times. The CDR3 protein is CASSLSGGVPNEQFF. CDR3 nucleotides: TGTGCCAGCAGCTTAAGCGGCGGGGTTCCCAATGAGCAGTTCTTC. The chain uses TRBV7-9 and TRBJ2-1, with a weak D call TRBD2 (6 bases). The V gene's germline CDR1 is SEHNR and CDR2 FQNEAQ (reference sequence). The CDR3 has 15 amino acids. Trimming stripped 2 bases from V and 6 bases from J, with 14 bases between.

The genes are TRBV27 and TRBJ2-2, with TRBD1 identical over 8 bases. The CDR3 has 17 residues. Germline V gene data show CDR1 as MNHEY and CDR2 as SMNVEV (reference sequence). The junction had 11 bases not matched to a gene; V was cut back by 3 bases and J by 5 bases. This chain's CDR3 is CASSFTPGQGATGELFF. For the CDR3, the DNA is TGTGCCAGCAGTTTTACCCCTGGGCAGGGGGCGACCGGGGAGCTGTTTTTT.

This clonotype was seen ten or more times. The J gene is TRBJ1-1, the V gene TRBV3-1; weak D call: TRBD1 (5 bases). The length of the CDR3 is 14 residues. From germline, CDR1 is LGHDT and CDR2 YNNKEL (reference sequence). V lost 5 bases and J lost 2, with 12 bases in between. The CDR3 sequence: CASSDDDRNTEAFF. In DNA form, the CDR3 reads TGTGCCAGCAGCGACGATGACAGAAACACTGAAGCTTTCTTT. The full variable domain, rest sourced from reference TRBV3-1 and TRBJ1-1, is DTAVSQTPKYLVTQMGNDKSIKCEQNLGHDTMYWYKQDSKKFLKIMFSYNNKELIINETVPNRFSPKSPDKAHLNLHINSLELGDSAVYFCASSDDDRNTEAFFGQGTRLTVV.

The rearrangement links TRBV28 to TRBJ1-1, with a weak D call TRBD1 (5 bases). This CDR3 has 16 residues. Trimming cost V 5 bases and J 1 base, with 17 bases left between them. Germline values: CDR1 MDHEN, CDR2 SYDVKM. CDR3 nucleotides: TGTGCCAGCAGTCCGCAGGGAGGCGAGGGGAACACTGAAGCTTTCTTT. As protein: CASSPQGGEGNTEAFF.

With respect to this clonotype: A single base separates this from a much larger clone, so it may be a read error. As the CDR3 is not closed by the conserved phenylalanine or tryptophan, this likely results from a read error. As DNA, the CDR3 is TGTGCCAGCAGCTTCCTCATGGACAGCTATGGCTACACCCTC. The encoded protein is CASSFLMDSYGYTL. V is TRBV11-1 and J is TRBJ1-2; maybe TRBD1 (6 bases). V was trimmed by 3 bases and J by 4 bases, leaving 12 bases between them. The CDR3 contains 14 residues. CDR1 is SGHAT and CDR2 is FQDESV in the germline V gene (reference sequence).

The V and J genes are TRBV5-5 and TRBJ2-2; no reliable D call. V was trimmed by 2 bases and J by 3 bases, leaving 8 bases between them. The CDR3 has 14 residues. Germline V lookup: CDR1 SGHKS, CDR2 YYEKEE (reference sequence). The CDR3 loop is CASSLGVDTGELFF. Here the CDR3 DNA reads TGTGCCAGCAGCTTAGGCGTAGACACCGGGGAGCTGTTTTTT. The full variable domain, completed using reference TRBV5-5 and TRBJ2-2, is DAGVTQSPTHLIKTRGQQVTLRCSPISGHKSVSWYQQVLGQGPQFIFQYYEKEERGRGNFPDRFSARQFPNYSSELNVNALLLGDSALYLCASSLGVDTGELFFGEGSRLTVL.

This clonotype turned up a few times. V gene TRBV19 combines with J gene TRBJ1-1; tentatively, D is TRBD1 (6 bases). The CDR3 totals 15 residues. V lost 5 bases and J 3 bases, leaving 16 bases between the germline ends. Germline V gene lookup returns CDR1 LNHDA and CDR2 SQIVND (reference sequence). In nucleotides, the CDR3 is TGTGCCAGTAGTCCGTACAGGGTGGCGGACACTGAAGCTTTCTTT. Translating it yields CASSPYRVADTEAFF.

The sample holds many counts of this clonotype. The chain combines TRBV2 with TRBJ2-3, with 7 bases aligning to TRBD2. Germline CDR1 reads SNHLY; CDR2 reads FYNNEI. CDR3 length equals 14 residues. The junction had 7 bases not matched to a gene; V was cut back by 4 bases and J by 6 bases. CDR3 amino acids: CASSGTSAGDTQYF. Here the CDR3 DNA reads TGTGCCAGCAGTGGGACTAGTGCCGGGGATACGCAGTATTTT. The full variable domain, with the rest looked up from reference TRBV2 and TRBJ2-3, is EPEVTQTPSHQVTQMGQEVILRCVPISNHLYFYWYRQILGQKVEFLVSFYNNEISEKSEIFDDQFSVERPDGSNFTLKIRSTKLEDSAMYFCASSGTSAGDTQYFGPGTRLTVL.

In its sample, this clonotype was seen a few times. Here the CDR3 reads CASSPPVGQDEQFF. The CDR3 coding sequence is TGTGCCAGCAGCCCTCCGGTGGGGCAGGATGAGCAGTTCTTC. This chain links TRBV7-9 with TRBJ2-1; TRBD1 is a possible D gene (5 bases). This CDR3 comprises 14 residues. CDR1 and CDR2 (germline): SEHNR, FQNEAQ (reference sequence). Deletions cut 5 bases from V and 8 bases from J, with 16 bases between.

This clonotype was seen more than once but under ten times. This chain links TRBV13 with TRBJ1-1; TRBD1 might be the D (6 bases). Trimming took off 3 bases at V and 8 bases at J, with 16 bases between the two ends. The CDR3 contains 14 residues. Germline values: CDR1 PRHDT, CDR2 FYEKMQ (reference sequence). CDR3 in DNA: TGTGCCAGCAGCTTCGGGGACACAGGAGGAGAAGCTTTCTTT. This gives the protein CASSFGDTGGEAFF.

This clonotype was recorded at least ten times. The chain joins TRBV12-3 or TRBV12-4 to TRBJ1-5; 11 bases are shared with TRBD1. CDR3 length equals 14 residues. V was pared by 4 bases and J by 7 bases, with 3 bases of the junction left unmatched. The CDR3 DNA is TGTGCCAGCAGTTCTGGGACAGGGGGGCAGCCCCAGCATTTT. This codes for CASSSGTGGQPQHF.

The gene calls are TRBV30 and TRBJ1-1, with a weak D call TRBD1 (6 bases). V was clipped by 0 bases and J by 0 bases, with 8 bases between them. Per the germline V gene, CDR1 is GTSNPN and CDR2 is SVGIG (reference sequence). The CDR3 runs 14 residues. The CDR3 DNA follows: TGTGCCTGGAGTGTACGGACAGTGAACACTGAAGCTTTCTTT. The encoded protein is CAWSVRTVNTEAFF.

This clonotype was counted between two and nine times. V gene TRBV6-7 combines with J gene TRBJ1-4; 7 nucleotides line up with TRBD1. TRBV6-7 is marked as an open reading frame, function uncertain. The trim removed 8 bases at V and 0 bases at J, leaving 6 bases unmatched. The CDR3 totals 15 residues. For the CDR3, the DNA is TGTGCCAGCCTAGGGACAGTTACAACTAATGAAAAACTGTTTTTT. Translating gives CASLGTVTTNEKLFF.

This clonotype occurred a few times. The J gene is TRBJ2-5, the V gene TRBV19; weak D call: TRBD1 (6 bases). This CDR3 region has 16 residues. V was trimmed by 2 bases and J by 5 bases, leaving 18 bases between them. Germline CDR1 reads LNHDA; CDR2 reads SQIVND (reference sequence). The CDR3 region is CASSILAGTRGETQYF. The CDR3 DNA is TGTGCCAGTAGTATATTGGCCGGGACACGTGGGGAGACCCAGTACTTC.

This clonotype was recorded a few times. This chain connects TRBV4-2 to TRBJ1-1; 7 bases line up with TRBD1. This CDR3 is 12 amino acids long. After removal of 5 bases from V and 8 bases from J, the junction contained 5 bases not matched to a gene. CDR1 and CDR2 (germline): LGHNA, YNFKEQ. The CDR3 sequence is CASSFPGQEAFF. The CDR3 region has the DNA TGTGCCAGCAGCTTCCCGGGACAGGAAGCTTTCTTT.

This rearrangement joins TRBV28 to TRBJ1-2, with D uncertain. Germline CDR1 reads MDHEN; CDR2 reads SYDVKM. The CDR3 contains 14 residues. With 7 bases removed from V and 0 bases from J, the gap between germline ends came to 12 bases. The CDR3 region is CASTFGVSNYGYTF. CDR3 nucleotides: TGTGCCAGCACCTTCGGGGTATCTAACTATGGCTACACCTTC.

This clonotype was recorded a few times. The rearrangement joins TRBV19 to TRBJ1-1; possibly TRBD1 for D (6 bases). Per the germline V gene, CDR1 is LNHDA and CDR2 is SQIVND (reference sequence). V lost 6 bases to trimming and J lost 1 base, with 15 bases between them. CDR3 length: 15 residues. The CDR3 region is CASRVPQGGNTEAFF. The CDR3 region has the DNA TGTGCCAGTAGAGTCCCACAGGGCGGGAACACTGAAGCTTTCTTT. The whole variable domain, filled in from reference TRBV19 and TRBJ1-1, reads DGGITQSPKYLFRKEGQNVTLSCEQNLNHDAMYWYRQDPGQGLRLIYYSQIVNDFQKGDIAEGYSVSREKKESFPLTVTSAQKNPTAFYLCASRVPQGGNTEAFFGQGTRLTVV.

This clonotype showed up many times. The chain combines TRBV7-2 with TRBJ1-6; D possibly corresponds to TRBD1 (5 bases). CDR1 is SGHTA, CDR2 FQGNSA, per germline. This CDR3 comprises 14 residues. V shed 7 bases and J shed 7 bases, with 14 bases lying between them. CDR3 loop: CASTIRAVNSPLHF. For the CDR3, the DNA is TGTGCCAGCACCATCAGGGCAGTAAATTCACCCCTCCACTTT.

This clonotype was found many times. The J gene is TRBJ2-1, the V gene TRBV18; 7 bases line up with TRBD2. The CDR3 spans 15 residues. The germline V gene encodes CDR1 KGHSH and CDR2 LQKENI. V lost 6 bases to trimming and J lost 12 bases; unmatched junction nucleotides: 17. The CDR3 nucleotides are TGTGCCAGCTCCCCAGCGGGGACTGACAACCCGGTGCAGTTCTTC. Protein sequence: CASSPAGTDNPVQFF.

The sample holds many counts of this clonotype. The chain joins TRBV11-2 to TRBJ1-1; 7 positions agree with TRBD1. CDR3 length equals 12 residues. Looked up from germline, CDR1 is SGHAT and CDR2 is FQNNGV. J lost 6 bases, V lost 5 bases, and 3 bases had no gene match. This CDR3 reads CASSDGTAEAFF. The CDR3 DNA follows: TGTGCCAGCAGCGACGGGACAGCTGAAGCTTTCTTT.

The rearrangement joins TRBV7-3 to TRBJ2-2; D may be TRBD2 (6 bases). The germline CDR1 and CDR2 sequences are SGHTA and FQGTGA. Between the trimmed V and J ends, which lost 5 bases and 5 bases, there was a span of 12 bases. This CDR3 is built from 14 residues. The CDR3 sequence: CASSEMGTTGELFF. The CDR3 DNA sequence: TGTGCCAGCAGCGAAATGGGGACTACCGGGGAGCTGTTTTTT.

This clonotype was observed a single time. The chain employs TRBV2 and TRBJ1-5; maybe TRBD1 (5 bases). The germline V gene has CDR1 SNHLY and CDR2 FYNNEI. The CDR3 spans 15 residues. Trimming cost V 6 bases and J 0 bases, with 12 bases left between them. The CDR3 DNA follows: TGTGCCAGCAGCTTTTCCGACAGTAGCAATCAGCCCCAGCATTTT. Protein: CASSFSDSSNQPQHF.

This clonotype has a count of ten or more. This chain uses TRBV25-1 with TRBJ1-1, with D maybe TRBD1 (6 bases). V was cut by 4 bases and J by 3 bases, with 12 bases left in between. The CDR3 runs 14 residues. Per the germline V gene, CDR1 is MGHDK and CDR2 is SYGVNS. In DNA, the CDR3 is TGTGCCAGCAGTGCCAACAGGGATCACACTGAAGCTTTCTTT. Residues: CASSANRDHTEAFF. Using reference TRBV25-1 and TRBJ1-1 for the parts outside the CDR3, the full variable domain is EADIYQTPRYLVIGTGKKITLECSQTMGHDKMYWYQQDPGMELHLIHYSYGVNSTEKGDLSSESTVSRIRTEHFPLTLESARPSHTSQYLCASSANRDHTEAFFGQGTRLTVV.

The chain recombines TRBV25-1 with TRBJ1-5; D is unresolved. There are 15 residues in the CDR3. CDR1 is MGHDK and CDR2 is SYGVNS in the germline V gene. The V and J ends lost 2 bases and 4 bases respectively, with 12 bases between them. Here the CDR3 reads CASSEGQTTNQPQHF. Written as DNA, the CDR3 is TGTGCCAGCAGTGAAGGGCAGACAACGAATCAGCCCCAGCATTTT.